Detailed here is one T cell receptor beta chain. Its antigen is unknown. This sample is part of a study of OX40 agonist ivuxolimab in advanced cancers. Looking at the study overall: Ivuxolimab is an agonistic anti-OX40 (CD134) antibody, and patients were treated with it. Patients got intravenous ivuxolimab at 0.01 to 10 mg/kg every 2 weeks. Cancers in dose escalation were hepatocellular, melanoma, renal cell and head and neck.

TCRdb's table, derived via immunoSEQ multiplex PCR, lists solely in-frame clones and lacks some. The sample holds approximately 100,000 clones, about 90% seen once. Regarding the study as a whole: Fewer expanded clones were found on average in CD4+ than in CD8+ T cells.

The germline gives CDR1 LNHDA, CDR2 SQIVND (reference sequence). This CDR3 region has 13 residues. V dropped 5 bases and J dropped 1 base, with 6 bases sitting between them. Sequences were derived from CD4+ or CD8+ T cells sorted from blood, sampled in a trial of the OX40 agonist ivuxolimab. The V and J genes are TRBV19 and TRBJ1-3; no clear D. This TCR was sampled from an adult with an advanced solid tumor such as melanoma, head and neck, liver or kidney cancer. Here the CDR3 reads CASSDGSGNTIYF. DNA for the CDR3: TGTGCCAGTAGTGACGGGTCTGGAAACACCATATATTTT.